A selection of T cell receptor beta chains follows, all from one sample in a study of blood T cell repertoires in COVID-19. Clones were read by immunoSEQ multiplex PCR, and TCRdb kept only the in-frame ones, dropping some. Of hundreds of thousands of clones listed, 85% to 90% are singletons. Input material: peripheral blood. The receptors shown here come from a woman between 50 and 59 years old with COVID-19, enrolled during active disease. CDR3s include the opening cysteine and the closing phenylalanine or tryptophan. The D gene is left open where the match is weak. Clone sizes are given selectively: once, few, many, or a class where the clone is expanded.

d_call j_call clone_size v_call cdr3_nt cdr3_aa
NA TRBJ1-6 NA TRBV6-5 TGTGCCAGCACCCTGGGAGGGGGAAATAATTCACCCCTCCACTTT CASTLGGGNNSPLHF
TRBD1 TRBJ2-2 NA TRBV10-3 TGTGCCATCAGCGTACGACAGGGGGTCGGCACCGGGGAGCTGTTTTTT CAISVRQGVGTGELFF
NA TRBJ2-1 NA TRBV19 TGTGCCAGCTCCACCGCCGACAGCTTTATAGTTGAGCAGTTCTTC CASSTADSFIVEQFF
TRBD1 TRBJ1-2 NA TRBV5-6 TGTGCCAGCAGCCCGCTGGACAGGGGGGTTAGCTATGGCTACACCTTC CASSPLDRGVSYGYTF
NA TRBJ2-5 NA TRBV2 TGTGCCACCAGGAAGGGGCAGCAAGAGACCCAGTACTTC CATRKGQQETQYF
TRBD2 TRBJ2-4 NA TRBV27 TGTGCCAGCAGTTCCAGCGGGAGGCTAGCCAAAAACATTCAGTACTTC CASSSSGRLAKNIQYF
TRBD2 TRBJ2-3 NA TRBV10-3 TGTGCCATCAGGGGGACTAGCGGGAGCACAGATACGCAGTATTTT CAIRGTSGSTDTQYF
NA TRBJ2-7 few TRBV14 TGTGCCAGCAGCCAAGATTGGGTGAGGGACGAGCAGTACTTC CASSQDWVRDEQYF
TRBD1 TRBJ1-2 NA TRBV5-5 TGTGCCAGCAGACGGACAGGGTACAACTATGGCTACACCTTC CASRRTGYNYGYTF
NA TRBJ1-4 NA TRBV30 TGTGCCTGGTCGGACGGCGGGGGAGTCGTGCAAAAACTGTTTTTT CAWSDGGGVVQKLFF
TRBD2 TRBJ2-3 NA TRBV6-4 TGTGCCAGCAGTTTTAGCGGGAGGGCCGAAGATACGCAGTATTTT CASSFSGRAEDTQYF
NA TRBJ2-3 NA TRBV18 TGTGCCAGCTCACCAGGGCAGGCTGGGAGCACAGATACGCAGTATTTT CASSPGQAGSTDTQYF
NA TRBJ2-7 NA TRBV19 TGTGCCAGTAGTATAGCCGGGTCCCCAACAAACTACGAGCAGTACTTC CASSIAGSPTNYEQYF
TRBD2 TRBJ2-7 NA TRBV29-1 TGCAGCGTCGGACTAGCGGTCTACGAGCAGTACTTC CSVGLAVYEQYF
NA TRBJ1-4 NA TRBV19 TGTGCCAGTAGTAGCGGAGACTCAACTAATGAAAAACTGTTTTTT CASSSGDSTNEKLFF
NA TRBJ2-2 few TRBV11-2 TGTGCCAGCAGCTTTTACAGCACCGGGGAGCTGTTTTTT CASSFYSTGELFF
NA TRBJ1-1 once TRBV7-2 TGTGCCAGCAGCTTAGGGTTGGCGGGGGGGAACACTGAAGCTTTCTTT CASSLGLAGGNTEAFF
NA TRBJ1-4 NA TRBV30 TGTGCCTGGAGTGTACGAGGGATAGGAGAAAAACTGTTTTTT CAWSVRGIGEKLFF
TRBD2 TRBJ2-3 NA TRBV29-1 TGCAGCGTTGAAGATCCGGGGGGAGTCATATACACAGATACGCAGTATTTT CSVEDPGGVIYTDTQYF
TRBD1 TRBJ2-5 NA TRBV6-5 TGTGCCAGCAGTTACTCGAAGACAGGGGGGGAGACCCAGTACTTC CASSYSKTGGETQYF